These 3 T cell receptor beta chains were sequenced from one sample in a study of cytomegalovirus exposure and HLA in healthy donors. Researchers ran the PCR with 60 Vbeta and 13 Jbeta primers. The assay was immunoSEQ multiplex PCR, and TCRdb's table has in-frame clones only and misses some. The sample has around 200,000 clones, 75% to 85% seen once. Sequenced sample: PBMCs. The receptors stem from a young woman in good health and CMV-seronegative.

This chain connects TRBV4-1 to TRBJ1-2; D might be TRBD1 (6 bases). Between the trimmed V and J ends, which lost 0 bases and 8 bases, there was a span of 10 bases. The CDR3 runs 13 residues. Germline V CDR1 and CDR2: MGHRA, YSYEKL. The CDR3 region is CASSQEGGWGYTF. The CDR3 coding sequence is TGCGCCAGCAGCCAAGAAGGGGGTTGGGGCTACACCTTC.

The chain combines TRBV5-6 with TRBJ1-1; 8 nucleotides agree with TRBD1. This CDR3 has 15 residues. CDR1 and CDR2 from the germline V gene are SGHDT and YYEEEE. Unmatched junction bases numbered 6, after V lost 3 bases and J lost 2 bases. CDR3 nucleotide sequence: TGTGCCAGCAGCTACGGGACAGGAACAAACACTGAAGCTTTCTTT. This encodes CASSYGTGTNTEAFF.

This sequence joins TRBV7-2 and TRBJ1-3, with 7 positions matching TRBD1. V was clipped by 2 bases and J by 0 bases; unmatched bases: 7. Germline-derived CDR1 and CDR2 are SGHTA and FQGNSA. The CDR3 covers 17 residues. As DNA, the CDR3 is TGTGCCAGCAGCTTATGGGGGACAGAGAGCTCTGGAAACACCATATATTTT. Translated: CASSLWGTESSGNTIYF.